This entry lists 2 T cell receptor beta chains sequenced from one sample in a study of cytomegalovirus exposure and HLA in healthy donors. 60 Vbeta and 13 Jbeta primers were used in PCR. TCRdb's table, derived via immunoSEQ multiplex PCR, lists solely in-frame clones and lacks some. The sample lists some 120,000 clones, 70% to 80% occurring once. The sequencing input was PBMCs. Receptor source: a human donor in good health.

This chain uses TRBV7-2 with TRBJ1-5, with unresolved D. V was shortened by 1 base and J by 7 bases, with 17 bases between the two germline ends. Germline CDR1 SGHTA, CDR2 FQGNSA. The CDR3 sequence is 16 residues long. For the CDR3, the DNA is TGTGCCAGCAGCTTAGTAGATAGAGGCGGTGGGCAGCCCCAGCATTTT. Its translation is CASSLVDRGGGQPQHF.

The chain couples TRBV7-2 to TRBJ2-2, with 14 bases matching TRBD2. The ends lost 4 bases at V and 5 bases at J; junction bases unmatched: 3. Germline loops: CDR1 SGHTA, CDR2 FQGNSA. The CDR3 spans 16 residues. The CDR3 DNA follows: TGTGCCAGCAGCTCTCGACTAGCGGGAGGGACCGGGGAGCTGTTTTTT. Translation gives CASSSRLAGGTGELFF.